These T cell receptor beta chains were read from a single sample in a study of T cell repertoires in cytomegalovirus infection. These TCRs are of unknown antigen specificity. Using its own MiXCR run on the reads, TCRdb lists one record per CDR3 protein. Of about 770,000 distinct CDR3 sequences listed, about 29% were seen once; the top ten hold 13%. The sample consisted of cultured CD8+ T cells from PBMCs, taken from culture after CMV antigen stimulation. These receptors originate from a human donor in good health (CMV status not recorded). Some clones in this sample may be carry-over from other donors' samples. Both conserved end residues are trimmed from each CDR3. D genes are given only for firm matches.

v_gene	d_gene	len	j_gene	CDR3aa
TRBV7-8	TRBD1	14	TRBJ1-4	ASSLAPGQSNEKLF
TRBV27	NA	11	TRBJ2-3	ASSLTSTDTQY
TRBV6-1	NA	10	TRBJ2-2	ASRGSPGELF
TRBV19	NA	13	TRBJ2-1	ASSISGQGINEQF
TRBV27	NA	14	TRBJ2-7	ASSLSKGFSLDEQY
TRBV7-9	NA	12	TRBJ2-6	ASSQGLGANVLT
TRBV5-6	NA	14	TRBJ2-7	ASSLVGASLSYEQY
TRBV7-6	NA	13	TRBJ2-5	ASSDSGPPGETQY
TRBV5-1	TRBD2	14	TRBJ2-3	ASSLPLAGGADTQY
TRBV6-5	NA	12	TRBJ1-6	ASSYGGNHSPLH
TRBV9	NA	10	TRBJ1-1	ASSVATGMAF
TRBV28	TRBD1	12	TRBJ1-2	ASSNAGTDNGYT
TRBV4-1	NA	14	TRBJ2-1	ASSQDPGTLYNEQF
TRBV4-3	NA	16	TRBJ2-1	ASSQDLGRGSSYNEQF
TRBV6-5	TRBD1	14	TRBJ2-1	ASSYSAGGNFNEQF
TRBV14	NA	22	TRBJ2-2	ASSHPSGRFEHRGGLFNTGELF
TRBV7-9	TRBD2	13	TRBJ2-5	ASSSSGGAQETQY
TRBV6-6	TRBD1	13	TRBJ1-1	ASSYSLPGQLEAF
TRBV2	NA	10	TRBJ2-2	ARDGPTGELF
TRBV12-3/TRBV12-4	TRBD1	11	TRBJ1-5	ASGTGTNQPQH
TRBV7-6	NA	10	TRBJ1-2	ANSFDTGGYT
TRBV18	NA	13	TRBJ1-1	ASSPGFNRETEAF
TRBV5-4	NA	12	TRBJ2-1	ASSLEGLHNEQF
TRBV19	NA	14	TRBJ1-2	ASSILQGVGNYGYT
TRBV5-5	TRBD1	14	TRBJ2-2	ASSYTGGVDTGELF
TRBV5-6	NA	13	TRBJ1-1	ASSPPGQPNTEAF
TRBV12-3/TRBV12-4	NA	13	TRBJ2-1	ASSSTWGGALGQF
TRBV12-5	TRBD2	16	TRBJ2-1	ASGFSLAGRGSYNEQF
TRBV4-1	TRBD1	14	TRBJ1-2	ASSLDWTGGADGYT
TRBV27	NA	12	TRBJ2-3	ASSWFGDSDTQY
TRBV28	TRBD1	12	TRBJ1-2	ASSSGTGRYGYT
TRBV4-1	NA	12	TRBJ2-7	ASSQEGTSDEQY
TRBV20-1	NA	11	TRBJ2-2	SAIYRTTGELF
TRBV5-6	TRBD1	13	TRBJ1-5	ASSLGTASNQPQH
TRBV7-6	NA	12	TRBJ2-2	ASSIRGNTGELF
TRBV27	NA	9	TRBJ2-1	ATTWVNEQF
TRBV7-9	NA	12	TRBJ1-6	ASSDPGPKSPLH
TRBV2	TRBD2	15	TRBJ2-3	ASSETTSGGRTDTQY
TRBV7-9	NA	9	TRBJ2-1	ASSLGFEQF
TRBV6-1	TRBD1	11	TRBJ1-6	ASRDRDNSPLH
TRBV7-8	NA	12	TRBJ1-5	ASSAEVGHQPQH
TRBV11-3	NA	12	TRBJ2-7	ASSEQGMSYEQY